Below, one T cell receptor (beta chain) is given with its context. Its specificity is not known. This sequence may be a read error, since a much larger clone differs from it by one base. The sample is drawn from a study of molecular identifiers for immune sequencing clone quantification. Overall study findings and caveats: With a barcode shared among identical TCR molecules, highly expanded clone sizes could be underestimated. More than 97% of effector molecules, versus under 1% of naive-cell molecules, belonged to clones above 20 RNA copies.

TCRdb itself ran the PCR reads through MiXCR, one entry per CDR3 protein. Of approximately 590,000 distinct CDR3 sequences listed, 25% are singletons. It was from about 21,000 to 970,000 sorted cells, with 10%, 30% or 50% RNA, that naive CD8 libraries came. The sequence was collected from a human donor in good health. Some libraries in this study had Jurkat cell RNA spiked in. The sequencing sample was made of naive CD8+ T cells from blood, with Jurkat cell RNA spiked in. Subset described: FACS-sorted CD8+CD4-CCR7+CD45RA+ naive T cells.

The CDR3 loop reads CSSESGTSFTGAFF. The CDR3 DNA reads TGCAGCTCCGAGTCCGGGACGTCTTTCACTGGAGCTTTCTTT. The chain carries TRBV29-1 and TRBJ1-1, with D possibly being TRBD1 (5 bases). The germline gives CDR1 SQVTM, CDR2 ANQGSEA. The length of the CDR3 is 14 residues.